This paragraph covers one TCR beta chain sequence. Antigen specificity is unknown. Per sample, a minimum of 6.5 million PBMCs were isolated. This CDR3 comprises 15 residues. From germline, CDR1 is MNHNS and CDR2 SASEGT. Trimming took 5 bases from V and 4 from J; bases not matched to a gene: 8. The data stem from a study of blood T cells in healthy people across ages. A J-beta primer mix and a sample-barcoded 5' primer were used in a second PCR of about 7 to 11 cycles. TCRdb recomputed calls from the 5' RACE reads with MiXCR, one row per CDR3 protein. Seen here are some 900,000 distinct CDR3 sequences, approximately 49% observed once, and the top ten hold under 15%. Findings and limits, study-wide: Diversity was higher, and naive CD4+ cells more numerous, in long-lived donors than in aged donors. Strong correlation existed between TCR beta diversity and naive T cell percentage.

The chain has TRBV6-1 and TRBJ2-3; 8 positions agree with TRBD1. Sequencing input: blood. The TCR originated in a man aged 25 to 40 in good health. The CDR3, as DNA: TGTGCCAGCAGTACCCACCAGGGGGCTGCAGATACGCAGTATTTT. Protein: CASSTHQGAADTQYF.